This T cell receptor (beta chain) is drawn from a study of spatial heterogeneity in lung cancer. Whole-study context: Detected beta-chain sequences consistently exceeded alpha-chain sequences. Raw sequencing reads included, on average, more than 8.5 appearances of each unique TCR and UMI combination.

Stated time point: sample taken at primary tumor resection. Whole RNA was taken from tumor, nontumor lung or frozen PBMC; it was then sequenced unsorted. Some 72 TRACERx patients with early, untreated non-small cell lung cancer donated samples. This clonotype appeared many times. Little can be read into the size of this beta chain, an off-target read in a library designed for alpha chains. With 7 bases clipped from V and 4 bases from J, the junction kept 5 bases outside the gene matches. Germline loops: CDR1 MNHEY, CDR2 SVGAGI. The CDR3 consists of 14 residues. TCRdb fed the 5' RACE reads into MiXCR, producing one record per CDR3 protein. The table shows 7,600 or so distinct CDR3 sequences, with about 7.7% occurring only once.

The clonotype originates from a male donor with early-stage non-small cell lung cancer. The sequencing here drew on PBMCs, taken at surgery. The chain has TRBV6-5 and TRBJ1-2, with 11 bases that match TRBD1. The CDR3 DNA reads TGTGCCAGCACCCGGACAGGGGGCACCTATGGCTACACCTTC. This codes for CASTRTGGTYGYTF.